Listed here are 28 T cell receptor beta chains from one sample, sequenced in a study of CXCR3-negative and CXCR3-positive naive CD8 T cells (dated by TCRdb to between 2018 and 2021). Sequenced on a NextSeq 550. The Human TCR Profiling Kit (MiLaboratory) was used to prepare UMI-labeled 5' RACE TRB cDNA libraries. TCRdb reprocessed the reads, reporting each CDR3 protein sequence once and no DNA. This sample's table lists 100,000 to 150,000 distinct CDR3 sequences. The ten largest clones add up to just under 0.5% of the sample. Source material: naive CXCR3- CD8+ T cells from blood. What the cell subset or site label conveys for this sample: CD45RO-CCR7+CD27+CD95- naive CD8+ T cells lacking CXCR3 (TNR3-). The receptors shown here come from a human donor in good health. Some clones in this sample may be carry-over from other donors' samples.

The J gene is TRBJ2-7, the V gene TRBV27; without DNA, the TCRdb call of TRBD2 cannot be checked. Germline V gene lookup returns CDR1 MNHEY and CDR2 SMNVEV (reference sequence). This CDR3 region has 13 residues. CDR3 sequence reads: CASRLLAAGEQYF.

The chain joins TRBV29-1 to TRBJ2-4; the TCRdb D gene call, TRBD1, has no DNA to confirm it. The CDR3 contains 14 residues. Germline V gives CDR1 SQVTM, CDR2 ANQGSEA. The CDR3: CSVRPGVAKNIQYF.

V and J are TRBV19 and TRBJ2-7; TCRdb selects TRBD2, and the lack of DNA leaves this call unchecked. CDR1 is LNHDA, CDR2 SQIVND, per germline (reference sequence). This CDR3 comprises 15 residues. CDR3 region: CASSIVLAGRNEQYF.

The CDR3 here is CASTGQGGRDTQYF. The chain is built from TRBV27 and TRBJ2-3; TCRdb lists TRBD1, though no DNA is available to test this call. Per the germline V gene, CDR1 is MNHEY and CDR2 is SMNVEV (reference sequence). The length of the CDR3 is 14 residues.

The chain joins TRBV7-8 to TRBJ1-5; as DNA is missing, the TRBD1 call by TCRdb cannot be tested. Germline-derived CDR1 and CDR2 are SGHVS and FQNEAQ. The CDR3 is made up of 16 amino acids. The CDR3 reads CASSPGQWVINQPQHF.

The V gene is TRBV5-1, the J gene TRBJ2-7; the TCRdb D gene call, TRBD1, has no DNA to confirm it. The CDR3 length is 15 residues. CDR1 SGHRS and CDR2 YFSETQ come from the germline V gene. This chain's CDR3 is CASSLVTVPRYEQYF.

This chain links TRBV7-9 with TRBJ1-4; checking the TCRdb D call of TRBD1 is not possible without DNA. CDR1 SEHNR and CDR2 FQNEAQ come from the germline V gene (reference sequence). This CDR3 is built from 17 residues. The CDR3 protein is CASSPRAWGAANEKLFF.

The J gene is TRBJ2-1, the V gene TRBV7-2; TCRdb reports TRBD2, a call that lacks DNA to check it against. The CDR3 loop spans 16 amino acids. Germline values: CDR1 SGHTA, CDR2 FQGNSA. The CDR3 is CARSRGPGLAYNEQFF.

V is TRBV11-2 and J is TRBJ2-2; TCRdb picks TRBD2, but there is no DNA to check that call. This CDR3 has 18 residues. Germline loops: CDR1 SGHAT, CDR2 FQNNGV. The CDR3 loop is CASSLDGLAGENGGELFF.

This chain uses TRBV27 with TRBJ2-1. The CDR3 covers 13 residues. CDR1 and CDR2 from the germline V gene are MNHEY and SMNVEV (reference sequence). CDR3 protein: CASSLAGLGEQFF.

J is TRBJ2-1 and V is TRBV4-3; TCRdb gives TRBD2 as the D gene, but with no DNA this cannot be confirmed. The CDR3 extends over 17 amino acids. Per the germline V gene, CDR1 is LGHNA and CDR2 is YSLEER. This CDR3 is CASSQLKGGAGDNEQFF.

V is TRBV29-1 and J is TRBJ1-1; TCRdb reports TRBD1, a call that lacks DNA to check it against. The length of the CDR3 is 12 residues. Germline V gene data show CDR1 as SQVTM and CDR2 as ANQGSEA. The CDR3 reads CSVEVAGPEAFF.

The chain joins TRBV30 to TRBJ2-7; TCRdb names TRBD1, which stays unverified in the absence of DNA. The CDR3 is made up of 14 amino acids. Germline CDR1 is GTSNPN and CDR2 is SVGIG (reference sequence). The CDR3 region is CAWKTGTGDDEQYF.

The V call is TRBV4-3, the J call TRBJ1-4. The CDR3 sequence is 16 residues long. Looked up from germline, CDR1 is LGHNA and CDR2 is YSLEER. CDR3 amino acids: CASSQDSRATNEKLFF.

CDR3 loop: CASSQDSWTAFEQYF. The chain is built from TRBV3-1 and TRBJ2-7; the D call from TCRdb, TRBD1, cannot be confirmed without DNA. The CDR3 is made up of 15 amino acids. Germline assignment: CDR1 LGHDT and CDR2 YNNKEL (reference sequence).

The chain joins TRBV29-1 to TRBJ2-5; the TRBD1 assignment by TCRdb is unverifiable without DNA. Per germline, CDR1 SQVTM and CDR2 ANQGSEA. The length of the CDR3 is 13 residues. This CDR3 is CSGVGGAEETQYF.

The chain couples TRBV4-3 to TRBJ1-2; TCRdb calls TRBD1, which cannot be checked without DNA. The germline gives CDR1 LGHNA, CDR2 YSLEER. The CDR3 consists of 16 residues. CDR3 loop: CASSQVYGQANYGYTF.

The chain combines TRBV12-3 or TRBV12-4 with TRBJ2-1. The length of the CDR3 is 12 residues. This CDR3 reads CASSLGIDEQFF.

The V and J genes are TRBV10-3 and TRBJ1-1; the TRBD1 assignment by TCRdb is unverifiable without DNA. The CDR3 sequence is 12 residues long. Germline values: CDR1 ENHRY, CDR2 SYGVKD. CDR3 sequence: CAISESAGEAFF.

The chain is built from TRBV5-1 and TRBJ2-7. From germline, CDR1 is SGHRS and CDR2 YFSETQ. CDR3 size: 15 residues. This CDR3 reads CASSLGYGLFYEQYF.

CDR3 region: CASSVADEGTEAFF. The chain couples TRBV9 to TRBJ1-1; TCRdb's D call, TRBD1, is unchecked because there is no DNA. CDR3 length: 14 amino acids. Germline CDR1 is SGDLS and CDR2 is YYNGEE.

V gene TRBV29-1 combines with J gene TRBJ2-3. This CDR3 is built from 15 residues. In germline, CDR1 is SQVTM, CDR2 ANQGSEA. The CDR3 sequence: CSVGPPYDSTDTQYF.

The chain employs TRBV9 and TRBJ2-6; TCRdb's D gene call, TRBD2, goes unchecked for lack of DNA. The CDR3 length is 21 residues. Germline V gene lookup returns CDR1 SGDLS and CDR2 YYNGEE. This chain's CDR3 is CASSVEAEWATELTGANVLTF.

V gene TRBV7-9 combines with J gene TRBJ2-7; with no DNA, the TCRdb D assignment of TRBD2 cannot be verified. This CDR3 is built from 18 residues. Germline assignment: CDR1 SEHNR and CDR2 FQNEAQ (reference sequence). CDR3 loop: CASSPRTSGRGPQYEQYF.

The chain is built from TRBV29-1 and TRBJ2-5. Germline-derived CDR1 and CDR2 are SQVTM and ANQGSEA. This CDR3 comprises 12 residues. The CDR3 here is CSVEEETPTQYF.

V usage is TRBV27 and J usage is TRBJ2-5; lacking DNA, the TRBD2 call made by TCRdb goes unchecked. The CDR3 has 15 residues. Germline V gene sequence: CDR1 MNHEY, CDR2 SMNVEV (reference sequence). The CDR3 sequence: CASSLTTGPQETQYF.

The chain employs TRBV15 and TRBJ2-1; the TCRdb D gene call, TRBD2, has no DNA to confirm it. The CDR3 runs to 14 residues. Per germline, CDR1 LNHNV and CDR2 YYDKDF (reference sequence). CDR3: CATSRVAGAGEQFF.

The CDR3 spells CSIQGVLEEKLFF. The chain links TRBV29-1 to TRBJ1-4; TCRdb lists TRBD1, though no DNA is available to test this call. Germline CDR1 is SQVTM and CDR2 is ANQGSEA. The CDR3 is made up of 13 amino acids.